One T cell receptor (beta chain) is described in this entry. Its antigen is unidentified. This sample is drawn from a study of T cell responses to AZD1222 COVID-19 vaccine. Turning to the study itself: Doses given second, at about 4 or about 12 weeks, were pooled. Study conclusions and caveats: Among the donors, most were white British and more were female, and clonal diversity was possibly underestimated.

The CDR3 length is 14 residues. V lost 1 base and J lost 8, with 13 bases in between. The germline V gene encodes CDR1 SGHAT and CDR2 FQNNGV. Using immunoSEQ multiplex PCR, the repertoire was profiled, and TCRdb retains in-frame clones only, with some absent. Here the sample spans around 62,000 clones, around nine tenths being singletons. This clonotype originated in an adult in good health. The input for sequencing was peripheral blood, taken on day 0 of AZD1222 vaccination. J is TRBJ2-3 and V is TRBV11-2; possibly TRBD1 for D (5 bases). CDR3 in DNA: TGTGCCAGCAGCTTAGGACTCACCCAGGGTACGCAGTATTTT. Translating it yields CASSLGLTQGTQYF.